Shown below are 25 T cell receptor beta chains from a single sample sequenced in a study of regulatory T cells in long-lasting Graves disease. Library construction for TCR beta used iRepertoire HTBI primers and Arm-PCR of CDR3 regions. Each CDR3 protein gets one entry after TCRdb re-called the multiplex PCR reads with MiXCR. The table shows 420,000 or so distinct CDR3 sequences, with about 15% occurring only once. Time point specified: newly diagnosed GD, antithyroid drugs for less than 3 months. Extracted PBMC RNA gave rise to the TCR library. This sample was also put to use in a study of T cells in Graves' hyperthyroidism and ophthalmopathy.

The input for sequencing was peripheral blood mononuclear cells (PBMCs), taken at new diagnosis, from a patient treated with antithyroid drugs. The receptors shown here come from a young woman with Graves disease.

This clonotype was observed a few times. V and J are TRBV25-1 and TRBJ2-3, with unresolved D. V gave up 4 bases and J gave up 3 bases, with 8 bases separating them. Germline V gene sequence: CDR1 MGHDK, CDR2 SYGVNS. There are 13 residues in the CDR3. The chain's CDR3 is CASSGIRTDTQYF. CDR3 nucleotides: TGTGCCAGCAGTGGGATCCGTACAGATACGCAGTATTTT. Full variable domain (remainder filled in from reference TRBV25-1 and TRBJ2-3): EADIYQTPRYLVIGTGKKITLECSQTMGHDKMYWYQQDPGMELHLIHYSYGVNSTEKGDLSSESTVSRIRTEHFPLTLESARPSHTSQYLCASSGIRTDTQYFGPGTRLTVL.

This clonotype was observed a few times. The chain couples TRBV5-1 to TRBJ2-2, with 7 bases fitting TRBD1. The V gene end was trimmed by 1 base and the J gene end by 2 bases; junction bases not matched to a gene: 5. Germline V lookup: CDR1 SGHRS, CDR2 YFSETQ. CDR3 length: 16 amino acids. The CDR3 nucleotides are TGCGCCAGCAGCTTGTCCGGGACAGACAACACCGGGGAGCTGTTTTTT. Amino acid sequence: CASSLSGTDNTGELFF.

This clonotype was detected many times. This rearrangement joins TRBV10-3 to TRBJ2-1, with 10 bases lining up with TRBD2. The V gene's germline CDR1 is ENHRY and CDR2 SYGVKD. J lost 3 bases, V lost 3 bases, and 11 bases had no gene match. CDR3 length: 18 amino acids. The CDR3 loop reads CAISELGLAGEFYNEQFF. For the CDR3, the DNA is TGTGCCATCAGTGAATTGGGGCTAGCGGGAGAATTCTACAATGAGCAGTTCTTC.

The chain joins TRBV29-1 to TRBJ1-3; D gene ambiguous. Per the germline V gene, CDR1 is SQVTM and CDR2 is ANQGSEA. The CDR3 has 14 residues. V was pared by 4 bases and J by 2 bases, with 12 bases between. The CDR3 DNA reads TGCAGCGTTGTAAGCGACAACACTGGAAACACCATATATTTT. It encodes CSVVSDNTGNTIYF.

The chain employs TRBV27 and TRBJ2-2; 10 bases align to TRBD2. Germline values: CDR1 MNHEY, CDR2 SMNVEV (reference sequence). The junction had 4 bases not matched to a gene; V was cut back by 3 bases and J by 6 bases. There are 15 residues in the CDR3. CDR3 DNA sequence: TGTGCCAGCAGTTTGCTAGCGGGAGTTGCCGGGGAGCTGTTTTTT. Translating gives CASSLLAGVAGELFF.

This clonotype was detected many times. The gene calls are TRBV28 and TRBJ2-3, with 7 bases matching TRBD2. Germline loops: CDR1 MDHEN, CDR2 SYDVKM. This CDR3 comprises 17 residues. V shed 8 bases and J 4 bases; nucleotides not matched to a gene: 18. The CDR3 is CASSTLSGGRRSDTQYF. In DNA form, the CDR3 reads TGTGCCAGCTCGACCCTTAGTGGCGGGAGAAGGTCAGATACGCAGTATTTT.

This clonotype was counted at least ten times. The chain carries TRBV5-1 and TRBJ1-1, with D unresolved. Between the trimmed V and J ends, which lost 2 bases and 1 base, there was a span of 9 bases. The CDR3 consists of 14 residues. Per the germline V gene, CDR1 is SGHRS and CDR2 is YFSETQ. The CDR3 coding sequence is TGCGCCAGCAGCTTAGAGAGTCGGAACACTGAAGCTTTCTTT. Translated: CASSLESRNTEAFF.

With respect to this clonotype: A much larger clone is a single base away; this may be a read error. CDR3 coding DNA: TGTGCCAGCAGCTTAGAGTTCAGGGTTATCGGGGACAATGAGCAGTTCTTC. It specifies CASSLEFRVIGDNEQFF. The J gene is TRBJ2-1, the V gene TRBV11-2; TRBD1 or TRBD2 may be the D gene (5 bases each). V was pared by 0 bases and J by 5 bases, with 17 bases between. There are 17 residues in the CDR3. CDR1 is SGHAT, CDR2 FQNNGV, per germline.

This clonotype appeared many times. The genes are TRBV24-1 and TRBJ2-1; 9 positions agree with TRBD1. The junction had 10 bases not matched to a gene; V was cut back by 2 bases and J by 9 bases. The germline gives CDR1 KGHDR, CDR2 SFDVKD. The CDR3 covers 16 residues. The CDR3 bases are TGTGCCACCAGTGATTGGCCGGGACAGGGTTATACTGAGCAGTTCTTC. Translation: CATSDWPGQGYTEQFF.

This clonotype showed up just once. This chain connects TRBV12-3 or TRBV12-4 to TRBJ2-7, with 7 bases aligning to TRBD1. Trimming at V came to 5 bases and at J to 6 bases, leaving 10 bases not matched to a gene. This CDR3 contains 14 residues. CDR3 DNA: TGTGCCAGCAGTACAGGGGACACGGTCTTCGAGCAGTACTTC. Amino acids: CASSTGDTVFEQYF.

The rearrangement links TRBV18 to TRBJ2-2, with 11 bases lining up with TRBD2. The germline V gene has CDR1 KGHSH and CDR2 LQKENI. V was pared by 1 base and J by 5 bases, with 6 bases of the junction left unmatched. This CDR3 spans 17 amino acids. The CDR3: CASSPRTTSGSTGELFF. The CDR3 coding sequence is TGTGCCAGCTCACCACGGACCACTAGCGGGAGTACCGGGGAGCTGTTTTTT.

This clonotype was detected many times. The chain's CDR3 is CASGGMNTEAFF. The CDR3, as DNA: TGTGCCAGCGGAGGAATGAACACTGAAGCTTTCTTT. V and J are TRBV12-3 or TRBV12-4 and TRBJ1-1; the D is unclear. Deletions cut 8 bases from V and 0 bases from J, with 7 bases between. This CDR3 is 12 amino acids long.

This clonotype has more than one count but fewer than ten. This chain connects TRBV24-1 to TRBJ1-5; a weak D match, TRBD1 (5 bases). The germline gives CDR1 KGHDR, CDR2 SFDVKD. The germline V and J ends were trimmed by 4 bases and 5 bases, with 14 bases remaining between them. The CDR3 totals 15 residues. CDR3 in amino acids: CATSDGGVGDQPQHF. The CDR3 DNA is TGTGCCACCAGTGACGGAGGGGTAGGGGATCAGCCCCAGCATTTT.

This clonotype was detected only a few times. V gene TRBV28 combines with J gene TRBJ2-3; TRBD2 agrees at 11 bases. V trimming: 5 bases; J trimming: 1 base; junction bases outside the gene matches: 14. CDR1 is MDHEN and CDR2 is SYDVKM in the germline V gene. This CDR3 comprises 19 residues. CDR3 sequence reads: CASSTTSGSSFYRTDTQYF. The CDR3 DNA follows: TGTGCCAGCAGTACTACTAGCGGGAGCAGTTTCTATCGCACAGATACGCAGTATTTT.

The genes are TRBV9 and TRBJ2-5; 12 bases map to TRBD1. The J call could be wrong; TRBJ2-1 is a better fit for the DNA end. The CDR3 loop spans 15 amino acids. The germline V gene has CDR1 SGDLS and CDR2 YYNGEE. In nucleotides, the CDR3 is TGTGCCAGCAGCCCCCGGGACAGGGGGCATGCTGAGCAGTTCTTC. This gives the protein CASSPRDRGHAEQFF.

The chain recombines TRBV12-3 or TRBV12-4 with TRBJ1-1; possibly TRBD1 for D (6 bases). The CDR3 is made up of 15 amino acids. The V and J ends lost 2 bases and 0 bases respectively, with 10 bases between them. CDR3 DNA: TGTGCCAGCAGTTTACGGGGGGCGGTGAACACTGAAGCTTTCTTT. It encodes CASSLRGAVNTEAFF.

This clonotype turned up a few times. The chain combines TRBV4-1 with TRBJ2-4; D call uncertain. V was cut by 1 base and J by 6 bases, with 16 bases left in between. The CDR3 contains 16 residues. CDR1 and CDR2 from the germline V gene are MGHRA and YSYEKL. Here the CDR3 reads CASSQVGRAPTNIQYF. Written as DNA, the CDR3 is TGCGCCAGCAGCCAAGTAGGTAGAGCCCCAACAAACATTCAGTACTTC.

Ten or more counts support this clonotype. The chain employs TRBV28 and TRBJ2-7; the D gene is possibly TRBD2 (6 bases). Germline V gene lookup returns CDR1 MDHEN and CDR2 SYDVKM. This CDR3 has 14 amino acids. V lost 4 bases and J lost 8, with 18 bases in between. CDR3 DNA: TGTGCCAGCAGTTACCCAAATTCGGGGGAGAAGCAGTACTTC. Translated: CASSYPNSGEKQYF.

DNA for the CDR3: TGTGCCTGGAGACAGACAGGGGGTGGAAACACCATATATTTT. This encodes CAWRQTGGGNTIYF. The V and J genes are TRBV30 and TRBJ1-3; TRBD1 matches at 9 bases. CDR1 and CDR2 (germline): GTSNPN, SVGIG (reference sequence). Trimming took 3 bases from V and 3 from J; bases not matched to a gene: 3. The CDR3 covers 14 residues.

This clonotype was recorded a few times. CDR3 loop: CASSFLEGRYQPQHF. The CDR3 nucleotides are TGTGCCAGCAGCTTTCTCGAGGGAAGGTATCAGCCCCAGCATTTT. V is TRBV7-2 and J is TRBJ1-5; no firm D call. The CDR3 has 15 residues. CDR1 is SGHTA and CDR2 is FQGNSA in the germline V gene. Trimming took 3 bases from V and 5 from J, leaving 14 bases between them. Supplemented by reference TRBV7-2 and TRBJ1-5, the full variable domain reads GAGVSQSPSNKVTEKGKDVELRCDPISGHTALYWYRQSLGQGLEFLIYFQGNSAPDKSGLPSDRFSAERTGGSVSTLTIQRTQQEDSAVYLCASSFLEGRYQPQHFGDGTRLSIL.

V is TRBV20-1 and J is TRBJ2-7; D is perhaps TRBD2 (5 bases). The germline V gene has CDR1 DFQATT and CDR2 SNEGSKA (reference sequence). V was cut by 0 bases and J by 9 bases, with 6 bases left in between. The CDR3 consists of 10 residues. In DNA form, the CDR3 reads TGCAGTGCTAGAGAGGGGAGGCAGTACTTC. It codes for CSAREGRQYF.

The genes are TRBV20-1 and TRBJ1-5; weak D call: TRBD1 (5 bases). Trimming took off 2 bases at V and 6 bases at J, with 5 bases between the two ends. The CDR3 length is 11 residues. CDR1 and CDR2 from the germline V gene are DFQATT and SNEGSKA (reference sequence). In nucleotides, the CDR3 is TGCAGTGCTAGACAGGGTCAGCCCCAGCATTTT. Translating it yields CSARQGQPQHF.

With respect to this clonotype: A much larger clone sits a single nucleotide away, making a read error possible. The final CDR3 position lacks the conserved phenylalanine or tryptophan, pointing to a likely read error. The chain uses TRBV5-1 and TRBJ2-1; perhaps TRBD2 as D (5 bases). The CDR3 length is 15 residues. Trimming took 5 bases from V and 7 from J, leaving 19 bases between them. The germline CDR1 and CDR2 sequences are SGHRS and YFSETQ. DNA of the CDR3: TGCGCCAGCAGAGCGGAGCGGCAGAGGGTAAATGAGCAGTTCCTC. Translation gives CASRAERQRVNEQFL.

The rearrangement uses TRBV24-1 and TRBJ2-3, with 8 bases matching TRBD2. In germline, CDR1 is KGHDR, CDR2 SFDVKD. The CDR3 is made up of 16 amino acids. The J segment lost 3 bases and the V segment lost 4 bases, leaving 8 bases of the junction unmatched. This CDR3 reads CATSESRASGTDTQYF. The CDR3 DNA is TGTGCCACCAGTGAATCCCGGGCTAGCGGGACAGATACGCAGTATTTT.

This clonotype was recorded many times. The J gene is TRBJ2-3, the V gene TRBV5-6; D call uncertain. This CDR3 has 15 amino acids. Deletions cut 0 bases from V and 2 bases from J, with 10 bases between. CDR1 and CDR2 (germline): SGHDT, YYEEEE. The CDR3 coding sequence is TGTGCCAGCAGCTTGGGCGTCGGTCTCACAGATACGCAGTATTTT. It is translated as CASSLGVGLTDTQYF.